The rows below give T cell receptor beta chains drawn from one sample of a study of T cell repertoires in cytomegalovirus infection. The antigens these receptors bind are not known. Via MiXCR, TCRdb re-called the reads, giving one row per CDR3 protein. This sample yields just over 450,000 distinct CDR3 sequences, of which roughly 46% are seen a single time; 43% belongs to the top ten. The source material was cultured PBMCs, sampled from culture after CMV antigen stimulation. These TCRs come from a human donor in good health (CMV status not recorded). Some clones in this sample may be carry-over from other donors' samples. Both conserved end residues are part of each CDR3.

V	CDR3
TRBV6-1	CASSTGVSNQPQHF
TRBV7-2	CASSGGQFYNEQFF
TRBV7-2	CASSLAGYGNTIYF
TRBV7-4	CASSLGRGNMNTEAFF
TRBV10-2	CASSPYIEAFF
TRBV19	CASRTTADGGKLFF
TRBV7-6	CASSLLEGAGELFF
TRBV6-1	CASSAGTRTHNEQFF
TRBV15	CATSWKRQASSNQPQHF
TRBV7-6	CASSPRQLPNSAEAFF
TRBV5-1	CASREGQHSGNTIYF
TRBV7-9	CASSLVQLSYNEQFF
TRBV7-2	CASSPDGNYGYTF
TRBV7-2	CASSLGGGAAPYEQYF
TRBV10-3	CAISGEDSFYTF
TRBV7-6	CASSLGSQGQPQHF
TRBV10-3	CAISESTGLGNTIYF
TRBV6-6	CAHRIGRGETQYF
TRBV5-1	CASSPGQGPLGLFF
TRBV7-9	CASSLVPTSETQYF
TRBV12-3/TRBV12-4	CASSFRGNTIYF
TRBV6-6	CASSYGSLNTEAFF
TRBV4-3	CASSQASGSDGGEQYF
TRBV18	CASSLIRDPATEQYF
TRBV4-1	CASSYTGFAGELFF
TRBV20-1	CSARPNMNTEAFF
TRBV7-9	CASSLAYRGVGEKLFF
TRBV6-2/TRBV6-3	CASSYPQGWHGELFF
TRBV5-6	CASSLRTSFSYNEQFF
TRBV7-2	CASSLTTGTGTQETQYF
TRBV28	CASREAGGPTDTQYF
TRBV10-3	CALREKPPTGEQYF
TRBV12-3/TRBV12-4	CASSFTHYGYTF
TRBV28	CASSLGVGWEAFF
TRBV20-1	CRVVASSYNEQFF
TRBV3-1	CASSPIHPFGTGSTDTQYF
TRBV6-6	CASSYDYGVTGIYEQYF
TRBV20-1	CSVPPPRVTSTDTQYF
TRBV12-3/TRBV12-4	CASSLTAGGYEQYF
TRBV7-2	CASSQGSGDTQYF
TRBV10-3	CAINRDRDTDTQYF
TRBV13	CASSTTAMGEQFF
TRBV27	CASSSRGAGTTPYEQYF
TRBV7-2	CASSPPGPPGNEQYF
TRBV7-2	CASSSQAGPSYEQYF
TRBV7-9	CASSLGNFVGGHLAPDTQYF
TRBV5-1	CASSLGGSKAYEQYF
TRBV4-3	CASNLNSGANVLTF
TRBV7-2	CASSLRPRVREALSTDTQYF
TRBV4-1	CASSQEGVYNSPLHF
TRBV5-6	CASSLVGPSHRETQYF
TRBV20-1	CSAERATDTQYF
TRBV27	CASSARSIKGLDGDSTLYEQYF